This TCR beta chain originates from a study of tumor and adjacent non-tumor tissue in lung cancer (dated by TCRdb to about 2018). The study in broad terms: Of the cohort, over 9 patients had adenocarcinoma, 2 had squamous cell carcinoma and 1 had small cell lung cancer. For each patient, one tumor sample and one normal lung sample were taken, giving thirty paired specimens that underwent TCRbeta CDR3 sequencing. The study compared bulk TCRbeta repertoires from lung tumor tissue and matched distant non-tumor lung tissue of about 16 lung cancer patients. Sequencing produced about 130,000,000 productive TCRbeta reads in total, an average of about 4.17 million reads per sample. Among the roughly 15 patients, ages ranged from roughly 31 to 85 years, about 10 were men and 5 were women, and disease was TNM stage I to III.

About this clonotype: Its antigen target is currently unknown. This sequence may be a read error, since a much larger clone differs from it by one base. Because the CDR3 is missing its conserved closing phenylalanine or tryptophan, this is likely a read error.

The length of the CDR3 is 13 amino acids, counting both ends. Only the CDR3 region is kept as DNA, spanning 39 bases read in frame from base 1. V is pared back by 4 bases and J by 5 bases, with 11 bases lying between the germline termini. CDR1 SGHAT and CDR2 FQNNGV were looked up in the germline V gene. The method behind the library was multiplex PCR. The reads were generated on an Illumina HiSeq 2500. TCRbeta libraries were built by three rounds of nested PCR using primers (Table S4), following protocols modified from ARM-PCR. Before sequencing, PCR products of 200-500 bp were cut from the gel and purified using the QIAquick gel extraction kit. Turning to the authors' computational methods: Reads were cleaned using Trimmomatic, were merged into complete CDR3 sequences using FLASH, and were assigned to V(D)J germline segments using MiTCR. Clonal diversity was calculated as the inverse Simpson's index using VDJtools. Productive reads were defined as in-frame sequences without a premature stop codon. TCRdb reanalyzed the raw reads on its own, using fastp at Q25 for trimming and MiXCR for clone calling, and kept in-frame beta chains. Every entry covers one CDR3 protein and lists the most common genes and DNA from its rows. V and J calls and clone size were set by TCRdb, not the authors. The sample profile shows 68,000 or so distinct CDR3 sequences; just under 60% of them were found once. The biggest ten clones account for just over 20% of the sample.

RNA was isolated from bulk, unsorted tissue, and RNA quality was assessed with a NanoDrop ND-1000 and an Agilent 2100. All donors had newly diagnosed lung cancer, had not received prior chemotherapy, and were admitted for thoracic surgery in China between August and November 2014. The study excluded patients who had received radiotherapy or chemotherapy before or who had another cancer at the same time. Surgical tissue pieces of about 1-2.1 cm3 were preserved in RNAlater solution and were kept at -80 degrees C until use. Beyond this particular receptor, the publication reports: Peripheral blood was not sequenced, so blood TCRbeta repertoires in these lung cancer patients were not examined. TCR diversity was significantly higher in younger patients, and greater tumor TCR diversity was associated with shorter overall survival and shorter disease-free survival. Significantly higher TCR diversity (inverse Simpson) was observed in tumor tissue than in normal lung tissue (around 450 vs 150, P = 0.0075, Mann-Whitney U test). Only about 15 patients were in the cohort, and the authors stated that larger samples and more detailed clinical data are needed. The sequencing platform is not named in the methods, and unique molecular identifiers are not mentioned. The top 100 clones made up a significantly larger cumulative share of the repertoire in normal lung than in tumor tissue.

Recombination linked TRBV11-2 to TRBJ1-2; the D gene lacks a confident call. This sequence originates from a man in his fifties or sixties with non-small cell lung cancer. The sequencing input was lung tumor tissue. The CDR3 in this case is CASSSQIGYGYTS. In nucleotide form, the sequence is TGTGCCAGCAGCTCCCAGATCGGGTATGGCTACACCTCC.